The 3 T cell receptor beta chains below come from one sample, sequenced in a study of blood T cell repertoires in COVID-19. Some clones are missing from TCRdb's copy, which holds only in-frame ones; the method was immunoSEQ multiplex PCR. Of some 130,000 clones listed, 84% are singletons. Specimen: peripheral blood. These receptors originate from a man aged 55 to 69 with acute or convalescent COVID-19.

V and J are TRBV29-1 and TRBJ2-7; possible D gene TRBD1, 5 bases. CDR3 size: 12 residues. Germline V lookup: CDR1 SQVTM, CDR2 ANQGSEA. With 4 bases removed from V and 0 bases from J, the gap between germline ends came to 7 bases. CDR3 region: CSVVGASYEQYF. The CDR3 DNA reads TGCAGCGTTGTAGGGGCCTCCTACGAGCAGTACTTC.

Worth noting for this clone: This CDR3 is also generated by other DNA sequences in the sample. V usage is TRBV7-3 and J usage is TRBJ2-2, with 11 positions matching TRBD2. The CDR3 sequence is 17 residues long. The V and J ends lost 4 bases and 3 bases, in that order; junction bases with no gene match: 7. Germline CDR1 reads SGHTA; CDR2 reads FQGTGA. The CDR3 loop reads CASSSIAGGPDTGELFF. DNA of the CDR3: TGTGCCAGCAGCTCGATAGCGGGAGGGCCTGACACCGGGGAGCTGTTTTTT.

The chain uses TRBV11-2 and TRBJ2-5; 8 bases are shared with TRBD1. The CDR3 covers 14 residues. From germline, CDR1 is SGHAT and CDR2 FQNNGV. After removal of 3 bases from V and 3 bases from J, the junction contained 3 bases not matched to a gene. Here the CDR3 reads CASSFRGREETQYF. In nucleotides, the CDR3 is TGTGCCAGCAGCTTCAGGGGGCGGGAAGAGACCCAGTACTTC. Looking up the rest from reference TRBV11-2 and TRBJ2-5 gives the full variable domain: EAGVAQSPRYKIIEKRQSVAFWCNPISGHATLYWYQQILGQGPKLLIQFQNNGVVDDSQLPKDRFSAERLKGVDSTLKIQPAKLEDSAVYLCASSFRGREETQYFGPGTRLLVL.